This TCR beta chain was found in a study of shared clonotypes between healthy human individuals. At the level of the study: Used for every donor were three CD4 naive, three CD4 memory, two CD8 naive and one CD8 memory plate.

The CDR3 length is 14 residues. From germline, CDR1 is SGHRS and CDR2 YFSETQ. Between the trimmed V and J ends, which lost 8 bases and 1 base, there was a span of 12 bases. Deep-level settings were used for running the assay. Original data processing: Junction-only sequences without quality scores were provided by ImmunoSEQ, so filtering was different. Sequenced by immunoSEQ multiplex PCR; TCRdb stores in-frame clones only, minus some. V and J calls and clone size are copied from that table; D and trimming were computed from the DNA. This table has about 1 million clones, about three quarters appearing once.

The source is a man younger than 35 in good health. This chain connects TRBV5-1 to TRBJ2-2, with unresolved D. Sequenced sample: memory CD4+ T cells sorted from blood. As for subset: CD45RA-negative fraction. CDR3 sequence: CASRRVMNTGELFF. CDR3 nucleotides: TGCGCCAGTCGAAGGGTAATGAACACCGGGGAGCTGTTTTTT. Complete variable domain (other parts from reference TRBV5-1 and TRBJ2-2): KAGVTQTPRYLIKTRGQQVTLSCSPISGHRSVSWYQQTPGQGLQFLFEYFSETQRNKGNFPGRFSGRQFSNSRSEMNVSTLELGDSALYLCASRRVMNTGELFFGEGSRLTVL.